The 3 T cell receptor beta chains given below trace back to one sample, sequenced in a study. TCRdb reanalysed the 5' RACE reads using MiXCR and keeps one entry per CDR3 protein. The table shows 8,400 or so distinct CDR3 sequences, with roughly 60% occurring only once. The specimen sequenced was tumor-infiltrating memory CD4+ T cells sorted from the breast tumor. Subset given: memory CD4+ T cells, CD4+CD45RO+CD25-. All receptors derive from a female donor with breast cancer.

This chain joins TRBV20-1 and TRBJ1-6; TRBD1 might be the D (6 bases). CDR3 length: 15 amino acids. V was clipped by 5 bases and J by 7 bases, with 18 bases between them. The germline V gene encodes CDR1 DFQATT and CDR2 SNEGSKA (reference sequence). The CDR3 reads CSASAPDSRNSPLHF. DNA of the CDR3: TGCAGTGCTTCTGCCCCGGACAGTCGCAATTCACCCCTCCACTTT.

This CDR3 is CASSEAGPGVNEKLFF. The CDR3 bases are TGTGCCAGCAGCGAGGCCGGGCCCGGCGTTAATGAAAAACTGTTTTTT. This rearrangement joins TRBV11-2 to TRBJ1-4; D remains unclear. Germline CDR1 SGHAT, CDR2 FQNNGV. The CDR3 loop spans 16 amino acids. The ends were cut back, 5 bases at V and 4 bases at J, with 17 bases in the middle.

J is TRBJ1-2 and V is TRBV20-1, with D perhaps matching TRBD1 (5 bases). Trimming took off 5 bases at V and 5 bases at J, with 15 bases between the two ends. Looked up from germline, CDR1 is DFQATT and CDR2 is SNEGSKA (reference sequence). This CDR3 region has 13 residues. The CDR3 nucleotides are TGCAGTGCTCCCCAGGGCGTGGAATATGGCTACACCTTC. Translation gives CSAPQGVEYGYTF.